The next 18 T cell receptor beta chains were all read from a single sample in a study of T-cell reconstitution after alpha-beta-depleted transplantation in children. Unique molecular identifiers featured in how the TCRbeta library was prepared. From the PCR reads, TCRdb called clonotypes with MiXCR, one entry per CDR3 protein. Of about 200,000 distinct CDR3 sequences in the sample, under 8.5% were seen once. Sequencing used PBMCs, mostly from graft donor cells, obtained 360 days after TCRalphabeta/CD19-depleted stem cell transplant. These receptor sequences come from a male patient aged 2 to 9 who had a stem cell transplant for acute myeloid leukemia, so the T cells may come from the graft donor.

The chain couples TRBV12-3 or TRBV12-4 to TRBJ2-1, with 9 bases aligning to TRBD1. V shed 3 bases and J 6 bases; nucleotides not matched to a gene: 9. CDR3 length equals 16 residues. The DNA for the CDR3 is TGTGCCAGCAGTTTTGGGGACAGGGATCTCACCAATGAGCAGTTCTTC. This gives the protein CASSFGDRDLTNEQFF.

V and J are TRBV20-1 and TRBJ2-5; 9 nucleotides align to TRBD2. Per germline, CDR1 DFQATT and CDR2 SNEGSKA (reference sequence). J was trimmed by 2 bases and V by 3 bases; bases with no gene match: 7. This CDR3 comprises 15 residues. The CDR3 DNA reads TGCAGTGCTAGTCCCAGCGGGGGGACTCAAGAGACCCAGTACTTC. This translates into CSASPSGGTQETQYF.

This clonotype was counted a few times. This chain connects TRBV9 to TRBJ2-5; 7 positions agree with TRBD2. CDR1 is SGDLS and CDR2 is YYNGEE in the germline V gene. V shed 3 bases, J shed 7 bases, and the junction held 6 bases outside the gene matches. CDR3 size: 13 residues. The CDR3 reads CASSAGTGGTQYF. Here the CDR3 DNA reads TGTGCCAGCAGCGCCGGGACGGGAGGGACCCAGTACTTC.

The J gene is TRBJ1-5, the V gene TRBV6-1, with 10 bases fitting TRBD1. CDR3 length: 15 amino acids. Germline trimming cut 8 bases from V and 2 bases from J; bases unmatched to any gene: 6. Germline V gene data show CDR1 as MNHNS and CDR2 as SASEGT. The CDR3 nucleotides read TGTGCCAGCGGACAGGGGGGGGTCGGCAATCAGCCCCAGCATTTT. Translation: CASGQGGVGNQPQHF.

This clonotype was counted many times. This sequence joins TRBV5-1 and TRBJ2-1, with D maybe TRBD1 (7 bases). The CDR3 has 15 amino acids. V was pared by 5 bases and J by 5 bases, with 17 bases between. Germline values: CDR1 SGHRS, CDR2 YFSETQ. The CDR3 bases are TGCGCCAGCAGGTCCCTGGAGGGGGCCCACAATGAGCAGTTCTTC. Protein product: CASRSLEGAHNEQFF.

This clonotype was seen many times. This chain connects TRBV27 to TRBJ2-4, with 7 bases matching TRBD2. Per germline, CDR1 MNHEY and CDR2 SMNVEV (reference sequence). This CDR3 region has 15 residues. V dropped 2 bases and J dropped 1; count of bases not matched to a gene: 2. In DNA form, the CDR3 reads TGTGCCAGCAGTTTAGGCGGGAGCGCCAAAAACATTCAGTACTTC. Translation gives CASSLGGSAKNIQYF.

This clonotype was recorded at least ten times. The gene calls are TRBV9 and TRBJ2-5; no reliable D call. Germline V gene lookup returns CDR1 SGDLS and CDR2 YYNGEE. V lost 0 bases and J 9 bases, leaving 15 bases between the germline ends. This CDR3 is 14 amino acids long. The CDR3 is CASSVASVESAQYF. CDR3 nucleotides: TGTGCCAGCAGCGTAGCATCCGTCGAGTCGGCCCAGTACTTC.

This clonotype was found a few times. The V call is TRBV6-5, the J call TRBJ2-7; possibly TRBD2 for D (6 bases). V gave up 4 bases and J gave up 1 base, with 11 bases separating them. Germline V gene sequence: CDR1 MNHEY, CDR2 SVGAGI. CDR3 length: 14 residues. The CDR3 bases are TGTGCCAGCAGTTTTCTCGGGGGATCCTACGAGCAGTACTTC. Translating it yields CASSFLGGSYEQYF.

This clonotype was counted ten times or more. V is TRBV28 and J is TRBJ2-5, with D perhaps assigned TRBD1 or TRBD2 (5 bases each). CDR1 and CDR2 (germline): MDHEN, SYDVKM. The CDR3 is 15 residues long. V lost 6 bases and J 2 bases, leaving 16 bases between the germline ends. Written as DNA, the CDR3 is TGTGCCAGCAGCCGACAGAGGGCTGGACAAGAGACCCAGTACTTC. Its translation is CASSRQRAGQETQYF.

This clonotype was recorded at least ten times. The chain employs TRBV18 and TRBJ2-5; tentatively, D is TRBD1 or TRBD2 (6 bases each). V was cut by 1 base and J by 5 bases, with 14 bases left in between. Germline V gene lookup returns CDR1 KGHSH and CDR2 LQKENI. The CDR3 totals 15 residues. The CDR3 loop is CASSPQPGARETQYF. The CDR3 DNA reads TGTGCCAGCTCACCACAACCGGGGGCTAGGGAGACCCAGTACTTC.

This clonotype was counted many times. The rearrangement joins TRBV12-3 or TRBV12-4 to TRBJ2-7; 7 nucleotides match TRBD1. Losses at the gene ends were 1 base for V and 0 bases for J; bases not matched to a gene: 3. The CDR3 totals 15 residues. CDR3 in amino acids: CASSLGQGLSYEQYV. The CDR3 DNA reads TGTGCCAGCAGTTTAGGACAGGGCCTCTCCTACGAGCAGTACGTC.

Only a few counts were recorded for this clonotype. The chain employs TRBV20-1 and TRBJ1-4, with 11 nucleotides matching TRBD1. V was pared by 3 bases and J by 7 bases, with 4 bases of the junction left unmatched. Germline CDR1 is DFQATT and CDR2 is SNEGSKA (reference sequence). The length of the CDR3 is 14 residues. CDR3 DNA: TGCAGTGCTAGGGGGACAGGGGGAAGTGAAAAACTGTTTTTT. Translating gives CSARGTGGSEKLFF.

This clonotype showed up many times. The chain employs TRBV3-1 and TRBJ1-3; D gene unclear. This CDR3 has 14 residues. In germline, CDR1 is LGHDT, CDR2 YNNKEL (reference sequence). Between the trimmed V and J ends, which lost 3 bases and 0 bases, there was a span of 6 bases. CDR3 sequence (DNA): TGTGCCAGCAGCCACCTATCCTCTGGAAACACCATATATTTT. It translates to CASSHLSSGNTIYF.

A few counts support this clonotype. The gene calls are TRBV5-1 and TRBJ2-7, with 8 bases identical to TRBD1. Germline V gives CDR1 SGHRS, CDR2 YFSETQ. The CDR3 consists of 13 residues. The V and J ends lost 7 bases and 6 bases, in that order; junction bases with no gene match: 9. The CDR3 DNA sequence: TGCGCCAGCGGCAGGGACAGGATCCGCGAGCAGTACTTC. This codes for CASGRDRIREQYF.

This clonotype was recorded at least ten times. The chain combines TRBV5-1 with TRBJ2-5; the D is unclear. Between the trimmed V and J ends, which lost 5 bases and 5 bases, there was a span of 10 bases. CDR3 length equals 12 residues. Germline values: CDR1 SGHRS, CDR2 YFSETQ. The CDR3 sequence: CASSESDETQYF. The CDR3 DNA follows: TGCGCCAGCAGTGAGTCGGATGAGACCCAGTACTTC.

In this sample, this clonotype turned up a few times. The V gene is TRBV28, the J gene TRBJ2-7; 8 bases are shared with TRBD1. Trimming at V came to 5 bases and at J to 1 base, leaving 22 bases not matched to a gene. CDR1 and CDR2 (germline): MDHEN, SYDVKM. The CDR3 loop spans 20 amino acids. The CDR3 DNA reads TGTGCCAGCAGTCCGTCCGTAACGCGGACAGGGCTGGGTACTTCCTACGAGCAGTACTTC. It yields the protein CASSPSVTRTGLGTSYEQYF.

This chain connects TRBV5-1 to TRBJ2-5, with D perhaps TRBD1 (6 bases). Germline CDR1 reads SGHRS; CDR2 reads YFSETQ. Trimming took 5 bases from V and 9 from J, leaving 23 bases between them. The CDR3 runs 15 residues. For the CDR3, the DNA is TGCGCCAGCAGTCCTTTGACAGGAGCCTCAGGGGCCCAGTACTTC. Its translation is CASSPLTGASGAQYF.

This clonotype was seen ten or more times. CDR3 residues: CASSLMIGAGEQFF. CDR3 DNA sequence: TGTGCCAGCAGCCTAATGATTGGGGCCGGTGAGCAGTTCTTC. V is TRBV7-6 and J is TRBJ2-1; TRBD1 is a possible D gene (5 bases). Trimming cost V 5 bases and J 9 bases, with 17 bases left between them. The CDR3 covers 14 residues. Germline loops: CDR1 SGHVS, CDR2 FNYEAQ.